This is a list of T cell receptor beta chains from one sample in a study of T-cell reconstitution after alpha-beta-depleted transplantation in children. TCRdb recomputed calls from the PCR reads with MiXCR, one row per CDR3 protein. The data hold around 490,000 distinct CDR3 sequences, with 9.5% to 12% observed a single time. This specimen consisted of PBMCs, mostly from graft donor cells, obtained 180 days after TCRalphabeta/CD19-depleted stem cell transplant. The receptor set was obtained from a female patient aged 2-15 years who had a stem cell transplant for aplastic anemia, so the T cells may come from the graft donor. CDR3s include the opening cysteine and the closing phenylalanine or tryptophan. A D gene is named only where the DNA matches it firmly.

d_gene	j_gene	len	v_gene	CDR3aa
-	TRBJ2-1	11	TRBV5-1	CASSLRDEQFF
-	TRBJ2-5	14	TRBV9	CASSVRGGLETQYF
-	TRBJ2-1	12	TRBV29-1	CSVVTGLNEQFF
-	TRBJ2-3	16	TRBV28	CASSLWLGASTDTQYF
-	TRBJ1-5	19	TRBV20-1	CSARRRLGGRGYSNQPQHF
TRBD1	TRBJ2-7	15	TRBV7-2	CASSPQGATSYEQYF
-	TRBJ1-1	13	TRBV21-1	CASSKPGTSEAFF
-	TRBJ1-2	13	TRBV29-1	CSVEGFTNYGYTF
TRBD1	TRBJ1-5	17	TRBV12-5	CASAKGQGLKSNQPQHF
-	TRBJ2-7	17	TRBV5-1	CASSLLTGNHGTYEQYF
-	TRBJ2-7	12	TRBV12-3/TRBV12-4	CASSYANSEQYF
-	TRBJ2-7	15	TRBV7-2	CASSLEAHRTGEQYF
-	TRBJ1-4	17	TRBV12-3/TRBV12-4	CASSLKQVMATNEKLFF
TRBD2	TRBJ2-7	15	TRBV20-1	CSAWASGISSYEQYF
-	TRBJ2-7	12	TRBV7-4	CASSSGDYEQYF
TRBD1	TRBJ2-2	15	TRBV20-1	CSARNRGPNTGELFF
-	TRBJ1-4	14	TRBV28	CASRKRARKEKLFF
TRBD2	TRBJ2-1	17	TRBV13	CASSLAGGLAGFGEQFF
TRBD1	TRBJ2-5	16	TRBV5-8	CASSVGDRVHQETQYF
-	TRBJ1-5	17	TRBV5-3	CARMNGGQTFSNQPQHF
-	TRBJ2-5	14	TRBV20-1	CSASLTGWLETQYF
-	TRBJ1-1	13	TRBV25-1	CASRAAPAYEAFF
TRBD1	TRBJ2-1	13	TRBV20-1	CSGQGASVNEQFF
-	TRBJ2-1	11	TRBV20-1	CSASGDNEQFF
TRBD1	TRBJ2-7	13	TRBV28	CASRYRGSHEQYF
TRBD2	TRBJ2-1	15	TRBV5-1	CASSYGLAGVNEQFF
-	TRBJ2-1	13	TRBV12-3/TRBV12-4	CASSKPQGNEQFF
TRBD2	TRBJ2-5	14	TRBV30	CAWDFSGSGETQYF
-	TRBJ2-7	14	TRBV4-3	CASSQGPSTGEQYF
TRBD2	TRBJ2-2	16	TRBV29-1	CSVGGLAGGGTGELFF
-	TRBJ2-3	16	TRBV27	CASSLMRPQGPDTQYF
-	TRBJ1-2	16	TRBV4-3	CASSQVYSRPNYGYTF
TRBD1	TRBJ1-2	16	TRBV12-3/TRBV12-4	CASSLGRTGGSYGYTF
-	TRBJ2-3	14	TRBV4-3	CASSPRRETDTQYF
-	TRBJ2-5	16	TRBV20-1	CSARGPSGQYQETQYF
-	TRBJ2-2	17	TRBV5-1	CASSWRNRVANTGELFF
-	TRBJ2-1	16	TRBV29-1	CSVESLEQRGNNEQFF
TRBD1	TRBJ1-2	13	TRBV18	CASSPGQEVGYTF
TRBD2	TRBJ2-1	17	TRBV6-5	CASSYSWTSGAGNEQFF
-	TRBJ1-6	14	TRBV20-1	CSARDRGEDSPLHF
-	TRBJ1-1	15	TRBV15	CATSREAGRNTEAFF
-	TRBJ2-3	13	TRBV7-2	CASSFARSDTQYF
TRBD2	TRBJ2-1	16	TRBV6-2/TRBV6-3	CASRRGLAGFYNEQFF
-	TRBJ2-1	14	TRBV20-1	CSVLRDTTYNEQFF
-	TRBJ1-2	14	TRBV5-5	CASSFDSSNYGYTF
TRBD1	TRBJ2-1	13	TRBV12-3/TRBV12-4	CASSRDSHNEQFF
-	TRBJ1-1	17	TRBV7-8	CASSLLGMRSQGTEAFF
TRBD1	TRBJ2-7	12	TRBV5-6	CASSTGAYEQYF
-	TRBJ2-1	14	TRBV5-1	CASSERPEDNEQFF
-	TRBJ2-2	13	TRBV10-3	CAISESGPGELFF
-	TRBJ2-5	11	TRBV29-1	CSVKGSETQYF
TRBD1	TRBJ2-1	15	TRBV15	CATRETGSSYNEQFF
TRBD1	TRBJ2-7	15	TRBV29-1	CSALDRFTSSYEQYF